This T cell receptor (beta chain) emerged from a study of cytomegalovirus exposure and HLA in healthy donors. Study at large: Among the roughly 380 donors who were genotyped, about 80% fell in the genetic ancestry cluster that is associated with self-reported Caucasian donors.

CDR1 MNHNS and CDR2 SASEGT come from the germline V gene. The CDR3 has 15 amino acids. V lost 11 bases to trimming and J lost 6 bases, with 22 bases between them. The study, taken as a whole, reports: In a later analysis, DRB1 alleles had the most associated TCRs; HLA-C alleles the fewest.

Vbeta (60) and Jbeta (13) primers were used in the PCR. Clones were read by immunoSEQ multiplex PCR, and TCRdb kept only the in-frame ones, dropping some. Seen here are approximately 180,000 clones, roughly 80% observed once, and the top ten hold around 5%. Points on this clone: Its antigen is as yet unknown.

This chain connects TRBV6-1 to TRBJ2-2; D perhaps matches TRBD2 (7 bases). The specimen was PBMCs. This TCR was sampled from a man aged 18 to 35 in good health and CMV-seronegative. CDR3 coding DNA: TGTGCCGGGAGGGAACAGGGAACAACCTCCGGGGAGCTGTTTTTT. Protein sequence: CAGREQGTTSGELFF.